This paragraph reports one TCR beta chain. Its antigen is currently unknown. This specimen comes from a study of T cells in localized non-small cell lung cancer. Study-wide findings and caveats: Measurement of T cell clonality placed uninvolved adjacent lung highest, above the level in tumor. There was an association of higher blood T cell density with longer overall survival.

The length of the CDR3 is 15 residues. J was trimmed by 4 bases and V by 5 bases; bases with no gene match: 5. The germline gives CDR1 SGHNT, CDR2 YENEEA. Generated by immunoSEQ multiplex PCR, the TCRdb table keeps only in-frame clones and is missing some. The sample holds more than 10,000 clones, 28% seen once. The sequencing here drew on lung tumor tissue, taken before any cancer treatment. This rearrangement joins TRBV11-3 to TRBJ1-6; 7 bases are a match to TRBD1. This clonotype was sampled from a female donor older than 55 with stage I lung adenocarcinoma. Here the CDR3 DNA reads TGTGCCAGCAGCATCGGGACAGTTTATAATTCACCCCTCCACTTT. Protein sequence: CASSIGTVYNSPLHF.